Following are 10 T cell receptor beta chains from one sample sequenced in a study of CD8+CD57+ T cells in acquired aplastic anemia. TCR beta VDJ and CDR3 profiles were obtained from a genomic DNA template. One entry per CDR3 protein, called by TCRdb with MiXCR from the reads. The sample lists 120,000 or so distinct CDR3 sequences; approximately 36% were seen once. For sequencing, patients were chosen who had shown expansion of CD8+CD57+ cells by flow cytometry. Material: sorted CD4+, CD8+, or CD8+CD57+ T cells (not recorded which) from PBMCs. The receptor set was obtained from a human donor with aplastic anemia.

CDR3 sequence: CASPQPGLAGGYTF. The CDR3 DNA is TGTGCCAGCCCACAACCGGGCCTAGCGGGGGGCTACACCTTC. This chain uses TRBV18 with TRBJ1-2; no definite D call. CDR1 and CDR2 (germline): KGHSH, LQKENI. CDR3 length: 14 amino acids. Trimming cost V 8 bases and J 8 bases, with 21 bases left between them.

The chain recombines TRBV7-9 with TRBJ1-2; D gene uncertain. CDR3 length equals 12 residues. The germline CDR1 and CDR2 sequences are SEHNR and FQNEAQ (reference sequence). Trimming stripped 4 bases from V and 3 bases from J, with 6 bases between. This CDR3 is CASSSTDYGYTF. The DNA of the CDR3 is TGTGCCAGCAGCTCAACGGACTATGGCTACACCTTC.

A word on this clonotype: This may come from a read error, since a much larger clone is one base off. The chain is built from TRBV9 and TRBJ2-1, with D perhaps TRBD1 (5 bases). CDR1 and CDR2 from the germline V gene are SGDLS and YYNGEE. The CDR3 covers 14 residues. The CDR3 reads CAISVEPRANEQFF. DNA of the CDR3: TGTGCCATCAGCGTAGAACCCAGGGCCAATGAGCAGTTCTTC.

The table lists this clonotype with a count of one. The junction and the germline gene differ at one end; a read error may be behind it. DNA for the CDR3: TGTACCAGCAGTACCTCAGTGAACACTGAAGCTTTCTTT. Its translation: CTSSTSVNTEAFF. The chain couples TRBV28 to TRBJ1-1; D uncertain. CDR1 and CDR2 from the germline V gene are MDHEN and SYDVKM. The CDR3 extends over 13 amino acids.

The sample holds many counts of this clonotype. The chain recombines TRBV15 with TRBJ2-1; D uncertain. The CDR3 sequence is 15 residues long. V dropped 2 bases and J dropped 0 bases, with 8 bases sitting between them. CDR1 is LNHNV and CDR2 is YYDKDF in the germline V gene (reference sequence). This CDR3 reads CATSRSAGSYNEQFF. The CDR3 DNA is TGTGCCACCAGCAGAAGTGCCGGCTCCTACAATGAGCAGTTCTTC.

V and J are TRBV29-1 and TRBJ1-2; D perhaps matches TRBD1 (5 bases). There are 12 residues in the CDR3. The germline V gene encodes CDR1 SQVTM and CDR2 ANQGSEA. V was pared by 7 bases and J by 8 bases, with 17 bases between. DNA for the CDR3: TGCAGCGCCGGAGAAGGGGCGCGGGGCTACACCTTC. It encodes CSAGEGARGYTF.

This clonotype was seen many times. As DNA, the CDR3 is TGTGCCAGCAGTTCCCTTCACCGGGCGCACGAGCAGTACGTC. It yields the protein CASSSLHRAHEQYV. The chain combines TRBV2 with TRBJ2-7; D gene unclear. V lost 5 bases and J 5 bases, leaving 16 bases between the germline ends. Germline assignment: CDR1 SNHLY and CDR2 FYNNEI. This CDR3 is 14 amino acids long.

This clonotype has ten or more counts. The chain couples TRBV6-1 to TRBJ2-2; 12 bases are shared with TRBD2. This CDR3 region has 14 residues. Germline CDR1 reads MNHNS; CDR2 reads SASEGT. V was pared by 5 bases and J by 5 bases, with 0 bases of the junction left unmatched. The CDR3, as DNA: TGTGCCAGCAGTACTAGCGGGGGGACCGGGGAGCTGTTTTTT. It codes for CASSTSGGTGELFF.

This clonotype was seen at least ten times. The chain has TRBV4-1 and TRBJ1-2, with D unclear. This CDR3 is 11 amino acids long. V was shortened by 5 bases and J by 3 bases, with 4 bases between the two germline ends. In germline, CDR1 is MGHRA, CDR2 YSYEKL. The CDR3 reads CASSSDYGYTF. The CDR3 DNA reads as TGCGCCAGCAGCTCTGACTATGGCTACACCTTC.

The rearrangement links TRBV7-2 to TRBJ2-7; weak D call: TRBD2 (6 bases). Trimming removed 1 base at V and 2 bases at J, with 9 bases between. The V gene's germline CDR1 is SGHTA and CDR2 FQGNSA. The CDR3 runs 14 residues. The CDR3 spells CASSLGGEPYEQYF. The DNA for the CDR3 is TGTGCCAGCAGCTTAGGCGGGGAGCCCTACGAGCAGTACTTC.